This T cell receptor (beta chain) was sequenced in a study of hypomethylating agent response in myelodysplastic syndrome. Study context: The mean patient age was around 77 +/- 6.3 years, and diploid cytogenetics predominated. TET2 mutation, the most common, occurred in 5 of 11 patients. Findings and caveats of the study: This small study analyzed only about ten patients.

Each sample had 400 ng DNA, as two 200 ng replicates, at survey resolution. Libraries were prepared by immunoSEQ multiplex PCR; TCRdb keeps only in-frame clonotypes and omits some of them. This sample has thousands of clones, with almost 90% found just once. The germline CDR1 and CDR2 sequences are GTSNPN and SVGIG (reference sequence). V lost 3 bases and J lost 0, with 8 bases in between. The CDR3 covers 13 residues. On this clone: Its target is unknown.

The V gene is TRBV30, the J gene TRBJ1-1; the D is unclear. The receptor comes from a human donor with myelodysplastic syndrome. Sequenced here: bone marrow, sampled before or after starting hypomethylating agent treatment for myelodysplastic syndrome (not recorded which). The CDR3 sequence is CAWSAEVNTEAFF. CDR3 DNA: TGTGCCTGGAGCGCCGAGGTGAACACTGAAGCTTTCTTT.